Listed here are 13 T cell receptor beta chains from one sample, sequenced in a study of T cell responses to AZD1222 COVID-19 vaccine. Repertoires were generated with immunoSEQ multiplex PCR, while TCRdb's copy carries only in-frame clones and drops some. Of about 150,000 clones in the sample, roughly 93% were seen once. The source was peripheral blood, collected 28 days after the second AZD1222 dose. Receptors were obtained from an adult who received the AZD1222 COVID-19 vaccine.

V is TRBV4-2 and J is TRBJ1-4, with TRBD1 as a possible D gene (5 bases). CDR1 is LGHNA and CDR2 is YNFKEQ in the germline V gene. Trimming stripped 0 bases from V and 3 bases from J, with 11 bases between. The CDR3 extends over 16 amino acids. The CDR3: CASSQDFWGSNEKLFF. CDR3 DNA sequence: TGTGCCAGCAGCCAAGATTTTTGGGGGTCTAATGAAAAACTGTTTTTT.

This chain joins TRBV18 and TRBJ2-5; TRBD2 aligns across 14 bases. The V segment lost 5 bases and the J segment 5 bases; nucleotides outside the gene matches: 7. The CDR3 totals 16 residues. The germline V gene has CDR1 KGHSH and CDR2 LQKENI. The CDR3, as DNA: TGTGCCAGCTCATCCGGGACTAGCGGGAGTGGGGAGACCCAGTACTTC. Translated: CASSSGTSGSGETQYF.

The gene calls are TRBV28 and TRBJ1-2; no clear D. The CDR3 runs 13 residues. V shed 8 bases and J shed 4 bases, with 14 bases lying between them. Germline CDR1 and CDR2: MDHEN and SYDVKM. The CDR3 nucleotides are TGTGCCAGCGGCTTTGCGGTGGGCTATGGCTACACCTTC. Residues: CASGFAVGYGYTF.

This clone was detected once. CDR3 in DNA: TGTGCCAGCAGTGAGGTGGGAGCCACGAACACCGGGGAGCTGTTTTTT. Protein product: CASSEVGATNTGELFF. The chain uses TRBV2 and TRBJ2-2; tentatively, D is TRBD2 (5 bases). Germline CDR1 and CDR2: SNHLY and FYNNEI. This CDR3 spans 16 amino acids. Trimming shortened V by 3 bases and J by 0 bases, and 11 bases separated the two germline ends.

The V call is TRBV4-1, the J call TRBJ1-2, with no clear D. The CDR3 covers 15 residues. The germline CDR1 and CDR2 sequences are MGHRA and YSYEKL. Between the trimmed V and J ends, which lost 0 bases and 2 bases, there was a span of 10 bases. CDR3: CASSQEWRANYGYTF. The CDR3 DNA reads TGCGCCAGCAGCCAAGAGTGGAGAGCCAACTATGGCTACACCTTC.

The chain couples TRBV9 to TRBJ1-2, with a tentative D call TRBD1 (5 bases). This CDR3 region has 15 residues. V lost 0 bases, J lost 6 bases, and 15 bases lay in between. CDR1 SGDLS and CDR2 YYNGEE come from the germline V gene. In DNA form, the CDR3 reads TGTGCCAGCAGCGTAGAGGCCCCCGGGGCCCATGGCTACACCTTC. The encoded protein is CASSVEAPGAHGYTF.

The chain has TRBV9 and TRBJ1-2; D not resolved. V lost 1 base to trimming and J lost 4 bases, with 14 bases between them. This CDR3 is built from 15 residues. Looked up from germline, CDR1 is SGDLS and CDR2 is YYNGEE. CDR3 nucleotides: TGTGCCAGCAGCGTACCCTCTATTGGCGGCTATGGCTACACCTTC. It translates to CASSVPSIGGYGYTF.

The rearrangement links TRBV21-1 to TRBJ1-2; the D call in the table, TRBD1, was not verified against the DNA. TRBV21-1 is described as a pseudogene. This CDR3 is 14 amino acids long. The CDR3 loop reads CASSNKQGRGGYTF. The CDR3 nucleotides are TGTGCCAGCAGCAATAAACAGGGTAGGGGTGGCTACACCTTC.

This clone has just one count. The chain joins TRBV6-5 to TRBJ1-1, with D perhaps TRBD1 (6 bases). This CDR3 has 14 residues. Per germline, CDR1 MNHEY and CDR2 SVGAGI. The V end was cut by 6 bases, the J end by 5 bases, with 16 bases between. The CDR3 coding sequence is TGTGCCAGCAGCTGGGGGGGGGCGCTGACTGAAGCTTTCTTT. This translates into CASSWGGALTEAFF.

V usage is TRBV7-9 and J usage is TRBJ2-2; D unresolved. V lost 5 bases and J 2 bases, leaving 9 bases between the germline ends. CDR3 length: 14 residues. Germline CDR1 is SEHNR and CDR2 is FQNEAQ (reference sequence). CDR3 sequence reads: CASSRTDNTGELFF. The CDR3 DNA follows: TGTGCCAGCAGCAGGACCGATAACACCGGGGAGCTGTTTTTT.

The chain couples TRBV11-3 to TRBJ2-5; the D gene is possibly TRBD1 (6 bases). This CDR3 is built from 14 residues. Trimming left V 4 bases short and J 5 bases short, with 14 bases between. Germline V lookup: CDR1 SGHNT, CDR2 YENEEA. The CDR3 sequence: CASSSGTQRETQYF. The DNA for the CDR3 is TGTGCCAGCAGCTCTGGGACACAGAGGGAGACCCAGTACTTC.

This clone showed up just a few times. This chain uses TRBV2 with TRBJ1-1, with a possible D match to TRBD1 (5 bases). CDR3 size: 15 residues. The V end was cut by 6 bases, the J end by 1 base, with 15 bases between. The germline gives CDR1 SNHLY, CDR2 FYNNEI. The CDR3 region has the DNA TGTGCCAGCAGACCCAGGGTGGGAACGAACACTGAAGCTTTCTTT. Translation: CASRPRVGTNTEAFF. Variable domain in full (rest from reference TRBV2 and TRBJ1-1): EPEVTQTPSHQVTQMGQEVILRCVPISNHLYFYWYRQILGQKVEFLVSFYNNEISEKSEIFDDQFSVERPDGSNFTLKIRSTKLEDSAMYFCASRPRVGTNTEAFFGQGTRLTVV.

V is TRBV29-1 and J is TRBJ2-1, with 9 bases identical to TRBD2. V lost 8 bases, J lost 5 bases, and 10 bases stayed unmatched. Germline V lookup: CDR1 SQVTM, CDR2 ANQGSEA. CDR3 length equals 14 residues. CDR3 sequence (DNA): TGCAGCACCAGGGAGCGGGGGGCGGACAATGAGCAGTTCTTC. Encoded protein: CSTRERGADNEQFF.